The subject of this entry is one T cell receptor beta chain. This record belongs to a study of T cell changes during pregnancy in multiple sclerosis. The repertoire was sequenced with immunoSEQ multiplex PCR; TCRdb's copy has only in-frame clones and lacks some. The sample contains about 93,000 clones, 80% to 95% of which appear only once. CDR1 and CDR2 (germline): SNHLY, FYNNEI. Deletions cut 3 bases from V and 2 bases from J, with 3 bases between. The CDR3 is 12 residues long. J is TRBJ2-3 and V is TRBV2, with D hard to call. This sample comprised peripheral blood, obtained after pregnancy. This sequence was found in a female donor with multiple sclerosis, enrolled in a pregnancy study. CDR3 sequence (DNA): TGTGCCAGCAGTGACTTCACAGATACGCAGTATTTT. Protein product: CASSDFTDTQYF.